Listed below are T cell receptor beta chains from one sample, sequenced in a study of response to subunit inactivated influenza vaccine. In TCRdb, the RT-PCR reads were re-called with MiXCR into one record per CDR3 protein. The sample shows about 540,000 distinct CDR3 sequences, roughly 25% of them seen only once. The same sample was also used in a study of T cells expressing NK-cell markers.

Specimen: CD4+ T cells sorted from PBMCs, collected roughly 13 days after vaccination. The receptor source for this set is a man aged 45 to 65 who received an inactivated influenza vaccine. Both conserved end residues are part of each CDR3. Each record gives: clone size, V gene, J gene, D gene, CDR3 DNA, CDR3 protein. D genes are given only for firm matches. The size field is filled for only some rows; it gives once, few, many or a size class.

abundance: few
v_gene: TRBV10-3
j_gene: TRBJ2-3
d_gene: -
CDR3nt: TGTGCCATTAATGAAGCTGGAGGAGATACGCAGTATTTT
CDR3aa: CAINEAGGDTQYF

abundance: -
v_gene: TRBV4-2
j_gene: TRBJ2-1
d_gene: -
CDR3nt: TGTGCCAGCAGCCAAGATCTGACGGCTCACAATGAGCAGTTCTTC
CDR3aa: CASSQDLTAHNEQFF

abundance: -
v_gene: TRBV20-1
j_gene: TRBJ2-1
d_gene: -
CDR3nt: TGCAGTGCTGCTGACAGCTACAGCTCCTACAATGAGCAGTTCTTC
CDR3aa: CSAADSYSSYNEQFF

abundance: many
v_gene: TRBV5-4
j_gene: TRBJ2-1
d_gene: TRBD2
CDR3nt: TGTGCCAGCAGCTTACAGCGGGAGGCGGGGAATGAGCAGTTCTTC
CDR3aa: CASSLQREAGNEQFF

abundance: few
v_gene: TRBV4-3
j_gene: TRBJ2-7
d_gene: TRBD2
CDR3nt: TGCGCCAGCAGCCAAGATATAATGACTAGCGGGGGAAGTGCCCACGAGCAGTACTTC
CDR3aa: CASSQDIMTSGGSAHEQYF

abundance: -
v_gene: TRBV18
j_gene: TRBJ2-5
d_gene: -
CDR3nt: TGTGCCAGCTCACCACCAGTCCAAGAGACCCAGTACTTC
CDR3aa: CASSPPVQETQYF

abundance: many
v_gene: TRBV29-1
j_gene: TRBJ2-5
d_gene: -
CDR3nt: TGCAGCGTTGTCAGGGGAGGAGAGACCCAGTACTTC
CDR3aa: CSVVRGGETQYF

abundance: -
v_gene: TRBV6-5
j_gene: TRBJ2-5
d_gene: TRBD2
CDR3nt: TGTGCCAGCAGTTACTCGATTCTGGCAGCGGGAGAAGAGACCCAGTACTTC
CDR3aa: CASSYSILAAGEETQYF

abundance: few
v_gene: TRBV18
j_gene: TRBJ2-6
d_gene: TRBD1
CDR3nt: TGTGCCAGCTCACCACCAGGGGACAGTAGCTCTGGGGCCAACGTCCTGACTTTC
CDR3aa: CASSPPGDSSSGANVLTF

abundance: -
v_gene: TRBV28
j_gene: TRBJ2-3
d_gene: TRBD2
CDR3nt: TGTGCCAGCAGGGGGACCGGGACTAGCGGGAGCAAAGTCACAGATACGCAGTATTTT
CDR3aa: CASRGTGTSGSKVTDTQYF

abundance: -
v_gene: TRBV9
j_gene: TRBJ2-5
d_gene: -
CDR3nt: TGTGCCAGCAGCGTAGGAGGGGAAGGGAAGACCCAGTACTTC
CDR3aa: CASSVGGEGKTQYF

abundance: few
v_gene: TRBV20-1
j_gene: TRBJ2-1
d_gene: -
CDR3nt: TGCAGTGCTAGGGACTCTTACTCCTACAATGAGCAGTTCTTC
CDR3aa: CSARDSYSYNEQFF

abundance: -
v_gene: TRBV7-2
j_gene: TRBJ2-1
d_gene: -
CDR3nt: TGTGCCAGCAGCTTAGGGAGGGTAAATGAGCAGTTCTTC
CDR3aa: CASSLGRVNEQFF

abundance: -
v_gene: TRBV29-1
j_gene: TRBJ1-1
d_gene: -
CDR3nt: TGCAGCGCCTGGGACGTCAACACTGAAGCTTTCTTT
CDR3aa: CSAWDVNTEAFF

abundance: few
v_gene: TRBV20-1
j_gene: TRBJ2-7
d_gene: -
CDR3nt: TGCAGTGCTAACCTTCCTACGACTGGAACCTACGAGCAGTACTTC
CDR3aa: CSANLPTTGTYEQYF

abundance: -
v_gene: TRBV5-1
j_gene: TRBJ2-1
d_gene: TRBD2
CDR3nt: TGCGCCAGCAGCTTGGCCGAGAGCGGGGCCTACAATGAGCAGTTCTTC
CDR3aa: CASSLAESGAYNEQFF

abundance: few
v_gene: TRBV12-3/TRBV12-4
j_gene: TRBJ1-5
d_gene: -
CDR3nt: TGTGCCAGCAGTGCCCGAGTAATTGGCAATCAGCCCCAGCATTTT
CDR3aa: CASSARVIGNQPQHF